The source of this TCR beta chain is a study of radiotherapy plus CTLA-4 blockade in lung cancer. Sequenced by immunoSEQ multiplex PCR; TCRdb stores in-frame clones only, minus some. The sample consists of 75,000 to 100,000 clones, 65% to 75% of them appearing once. The CDR3 is 15 amino acids. J was trimmed by 5 bases and V by 2 bases; bases with no gene match: 7. Germline values: CDR1 SEHNR, CDR2 FQNEAQ (reference sequence). The source material was peripheral blood, sampled from a patient treated with radiotherapy plus ipilimumab. The rearrangement links TRBV7-9 to TRBJ1-2; 8 nucleotides agree with TRBD1. The sequence came from a human donor with non-small cell lung cancer who had a partial response to radiotherapy plus ipilimumab. Some clones in this sample may be carry-over from other donors' samples. CDR3 in DNA: TGTGCCAGCAGCTTAACCCCCACAGGGGGTTATGGCTACACCTTC. Translating it yields CASSLTPTGGYGYTF. Looking up the rest from reference TRBV7-9 and TRBJ1-2 gives the full variable domain: DTGVSQNPRHKITKRGQNVTFRCDPISEHNRLYWYRQTLGQGPEFLTYFQNEAQLEKSRLLSDRFSAERPKGSFSTLEIQRTEQGDSAMYLCASSLTPTGGYGYTFGSGTRLTVV.